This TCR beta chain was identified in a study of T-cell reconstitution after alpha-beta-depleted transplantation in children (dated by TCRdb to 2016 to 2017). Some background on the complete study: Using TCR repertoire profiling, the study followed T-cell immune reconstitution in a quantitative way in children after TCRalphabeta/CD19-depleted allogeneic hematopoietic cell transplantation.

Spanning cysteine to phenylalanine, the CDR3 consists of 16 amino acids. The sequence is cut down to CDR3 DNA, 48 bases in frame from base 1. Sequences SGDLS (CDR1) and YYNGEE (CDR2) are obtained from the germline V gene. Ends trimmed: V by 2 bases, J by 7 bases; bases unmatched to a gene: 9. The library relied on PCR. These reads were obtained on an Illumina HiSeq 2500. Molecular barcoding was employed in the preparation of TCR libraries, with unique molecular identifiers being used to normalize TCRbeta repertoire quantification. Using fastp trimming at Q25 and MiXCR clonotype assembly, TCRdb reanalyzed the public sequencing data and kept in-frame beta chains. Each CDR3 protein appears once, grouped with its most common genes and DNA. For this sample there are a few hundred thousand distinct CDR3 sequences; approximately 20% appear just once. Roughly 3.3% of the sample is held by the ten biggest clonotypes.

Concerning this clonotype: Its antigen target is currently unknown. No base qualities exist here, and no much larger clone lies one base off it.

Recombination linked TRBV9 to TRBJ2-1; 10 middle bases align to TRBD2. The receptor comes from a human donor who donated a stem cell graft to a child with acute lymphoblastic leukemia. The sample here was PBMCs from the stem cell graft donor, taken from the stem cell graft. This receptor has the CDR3 CASSVLTSGRGNEQFF. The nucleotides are TGTGCCAGCAGCGTTCTGACCAGCGGGAGGGGTAATGAGCAGTTCTTC.